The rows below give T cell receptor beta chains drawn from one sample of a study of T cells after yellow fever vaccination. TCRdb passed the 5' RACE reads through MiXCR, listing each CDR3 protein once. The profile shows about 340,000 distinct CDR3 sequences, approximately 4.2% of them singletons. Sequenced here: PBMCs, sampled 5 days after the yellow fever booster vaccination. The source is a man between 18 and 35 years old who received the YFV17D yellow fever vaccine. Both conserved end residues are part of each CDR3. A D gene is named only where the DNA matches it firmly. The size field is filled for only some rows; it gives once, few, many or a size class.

CDR3 protein: CASSLDSFSEKLFF; CDR3 DNA: TGTGCCAGCAGCCTCGACAGCTTCTCCGAAAAACTGTTTTTT; V gene: TRBV11-2; D gene: -; J gene: TRBJ1-4; clone size: many
CDR3 protein: CSAATGGSSQPQHF; CDR3 DNA: TGCAGTGCTGCCACAGGGGGCTCAAGTCAGCCCCAGCATTTT; V gene: TRBV20-1; D gene: TRBD1; J gene: TRBJ1-5; clone size: -
CDR3 protein: CASSYGGAREKLFF; CDR3 DNA: TGTGCCAGCAGCTATGGGGGGGCGCGAGAAAAACTGTTTTTT; V gene: TRBV7-2; D gene: -; J gene: TRBJ1-4; clone size: -
CDR3 protein: CASSSPQEGRYEQYF; CDR3 DNA: TGTGCCAGCAGCTCGCCTCAGGAAGGTCGCTACGAGCAGTACTTC; V gene: TRBV7-9; D gene: -; J gene: TRBJ2-7; clone size: few
CDR3 protein: CASSQGSGSTDTQYF; CDR3 DNA: TGTGCCAGCAGCCAGGGTAGCGGGTCCACAGATACGCAGTATTTT; V gene: TRBV4-2; D gene: TRBD2; J gene: TRBJ2-3; clone size: -
CDR3 protein: CASSLTSGGLYNEQFF; CDR3 DNA: TGCGCCAGCAGCTTGACTAGCGGGGGGCTCTACAATGAGCAGTTCTTC; V gene: TRBV5-1; D gene: TRBD2; J gene: TRBJ2-1; clone size: many
CDR3 protein: CASSPKGPEETQYF; CDR3 DNA: TGTGCCAGCAGCCCAAAGGGACCCGAGGAGACCCAGTACTTC; V gene: TRBV7-2; D gene: -; J gene: TRBJ2-5; clone size: -
CDR3 protein: CASRRTEYSTDTQYF; CDR3 DNA: TGTGCCAGCAGGCGGACAGAATATAGCACAGATACGCAGTATTTT; V gene: TRBV5-4; D gene: -; J gene: TRBJ2-3; clone size: -
CDR3 protein: CASSQTSGTEDNEQFF; CDR3 DNA: TGCGCCAGCAGCCAAACCTCCGGGACAGAAGACAATGAGCAGTTCTTC; V gene: TRBV4-3; D gene: TRBD1; J gene: TRBJ2-1; clone size: many
CDR3 protein: CATTTGLTEAFF; CDR3 DNA: TGTGCCACCACTACAGGGCTCACTGAAGCTTTCTTT; V gene: TRBV5-4; D gene: -; J gene: TRBJ1-1; clone size: -
CDR3 protein: CASSYDRARDGYTF; CDR3 DNA: TGTGCCAGCAGTTACGACAGAGCCAGGGATGGCTACACCTTC; V gene: TRBV6-5; D gene: -; J gene: TRBJ1-2; clone size: many
CDR3 protein: CASSRDFLRTDTQYF; CDR3 DNA: TGTGCCAGCAGCCGGGACTTCCTCCGCACAGATACGCAGTATTTT; V gene: TRBV7-9; D gene: -; J gene: TRBJ2-3; clone size: many
CDR3 protein: CASSAGGHTQYF; CDR3 DNA: TGTGCCAGCAGCGCTGGGGGGCATACGCAGTATTTT; V gene: TRBV5-4; D gene: -; J gene: TRBJ2-3; clone size: -
CDR3 protein: CASSEAGGPADTQYF; CDR3 DNA: TGTGCCAGCAGCGAAGCGGGGGGGCCAGCAGATACGCAGTATTTT; V gene: TRBV6-1; D gene: TRBD2; J gene: TRBJ2-3; clone size: few
CDR3 protein: CASSSRDREETQYF; CDR3 DNA: TGTGCCAGCAGTTCCCGGGACAGGGAAGAGACCCAGTACTTC; V gene: TRBV12-3/TRBV12-4; D gene: TRBD1; J gene: TRBJ2-5; clone size: many
CDR3 protein: CASSFPPTGDYGYTF; CDR3 DNA: TGTGCCAGCAGCTTCCCACCGACAGGAGACTATGGCTACACCTTC; V gene: TRBV7-2; D gene: -; J gene: TRBJ1-2; clone size: few
CDR3 protein: CSARAHRGGWWAYYGYTF; CDR3 DNA: TGCAGTGCTAGAGCCCACAGGGGAGGGTGGTGGGCCTACTATGGCTACACCTTC; V gene: TRBV20-1; D gene: TRBD1; J gene: TRBJ1-2; clone size: -
CDR3 protein: CASSQAIFGQGASGELFF; CDR3 DNA: TGCGCCAGCAGCCAAGCCATCTTTGGACAGGGCGCGTCCGGGGAGCTGTTTTTT; V gene: TRBV4-3; D gene: TRBD1; J gene: TRBJ2-2; clone size: -
CDR3 protein: CASSLDRVTTGELFF; CDR3 DNA: TGCGCCAGCAGCCTGGACAGGGTCACTACCGGGGAGCTGTTTTTT; V gene: TRBV5-1; D gene: TRBD1; J gene: TRBJ2-2; clone size: few
CDR3 protein: CAISESSPRATDTQYF; CDR3 DNA: TGTGCCATCAGTGAGTCTAGCCCCAGGGCCACAGATACGCAGTATTTT; V gene: TRBV10-3; D gene: -; J gene: TRBJ2-3; clone size: -
CDR3 protein: CASSQDATNEKLFF; CDR3 DNA: TGCGCCAGCAGCCAAGATGCAACTAATGAAAAACTGTTTTTT; V gene: TRBV5-1; D gene: -; J gene: TRBJ1-4; clone size: few
CDR3 protein: CASSLSLDSAYQETQYF; CDR3 DNA: TGTGCCAGCAGCTTATCCCTGGACAGCGCGTACCAAGAGACCCAGTACTTC; V gene: TRBV7-9; D gene: -; J gene: TRBJ2-5; clone size: -
CDR3 protein: CWDGLVQETQYF; CDR3 DNA: TGCTGGGATGGACTGGTACAAGAGACCCAGTACTTC; V gene: TRBV29-1; D gene: -; J gene: TRBJ2-5; clone size: -
CDR3 protein: CASSDSTTGELFF; CDR3 DNA: TGTGCCAGCAGTGACTCGACTACCGGGGAGCTGTTTTTT; V gene: TRBV6-4; D gene: -; J gene: TRBJ2-2; clone size: many
CDR3 protein: CASSWTPVVDEAFF; CDR3 DNA: TGTGCCAGCAGCTGGACCCCGGTCGTGGATGAAGCTTTCTTT; V gene: TRBV12-3/TRBV12-4; D gene: -; J gene: TRBJ1-1; clone size: few
CDR3 protein: CASSSRLAGHGDTQYF; CDR3 DNA: TGTGCCAGCAGCTCTCGTTTGGCGGGGCATGGAGATACGCAGTATTTT; V gene: TRBV5-4; D gene: -; J gene: TRBJ2-3; clone size: -
CDR3 protein: CASSQDLNEQFF; CDR3 DNA: TGTGCCAGCAGCCAAGATCTTAATGAGCAGTTCTTC; V gene: TRBV3-1; D gene: -; J gene: TRBJ2-1; clone size: -
CDR3 protein: CASRLLGGGDTQYF; CDR3 DNA: TGTGCCAGCAGATTGTTAGGAGGGGGAGATACGCAGTATTTT; V gene: TRBV6-5; D gene: -; J gene: TRBJ2-3; clone size: -
CDR3 protein: CASSSRQGKRYEQYF; CDR3 DNA: TGTGCCAGCAGTTCGCGACAGGGGAAACGCTACGAGCAGTACTTC; V gene: TRBV12-3/TRBV12-4; D gene: TRBD1; J gene: TRBJ2-7; clone size: many
CDR3 protein: CATRYGGRTGELFF; CDR3 DNA: TGTGCCACCAGATACGGGGGGCGAACCGGGGAGCTGTTTTTT; V gene: TRBV15; D gene: -; J gene: TRBJ2-2; clone size: -
CDR3 protein: CASSPEWGTDTQYF; CDR3 DNA: TGTGCCAGCAGCCCCGAATGGGGCACAGATACGCAGTATTTT; V gene: TRBV27; D gene: -; J gene: TRBJ2-3; clone size: many
CDR3 protein: CASSVGLGDTQYF; CDR3 DNA: TGTGCCAGCAGCGTCGGACTAGGAGATACGCAGTATTTT; V gene: TRBV9; D gene: TRBD2; J gene: TRBJ2-3; clone size: -
CDR3 protein: CASSQDWGQGDAEAFF; CDR3 DNA: TGCGCCAGCAGCCAAGATTGGGGACAGGGTGACGCTGAAGCTTTCTTT; V gene: TRBV4-3; D gene: TRBD1; J gene: TRBJ1-1; clone size: many
CDR3 protein: CASSLVSGRETQYF; CDR3 DNA: TGCGCCAGCAGCTTGGTGTCCGGGAGGGAGACCCAGTACTTC; V gene: TRBV5-1; D gene: TRBD2; J gene: TRBJ2-5; clone size: few
CDR3 protein: CASSSPSAYNEQFF; CDR3 DNA: TGCGCCAGCAGCTCGCCTAGCGCATACAATGAGCAGTTCTTC; V gene: TRBV5-1; D gene: -; J gene: TRBJ2-1; clone size: many
CDR3 protein: CASSTIPSVYYGYTF; CDR3 DNA: TGTGCCAGTAGTACTATCCCGTCGGTCTACTACGGCTACACCTTC; V gene: TRBV19; D gene: -; J gene: TRBJ1-2; clone size: few
CDR3 protein: CASSQEFSGGTYNEQFF; CDR3 DNA: TGCGCCAGCAGCCAAGAATTCAGCGGGGGGACCTACAATGAGCAGTTCTTC; V gene: TRBV4-1; D gene: TRBD2; J gene: TRBJ2-1; clone size: many
CDR3 protein: CASSQQGRDEKLFF; CDR3 DNA: TGCGCCAGCAGCCAACAGGGGCGGGATGAAAAACTGTTTTTT; V gene: TRBV4-1; D gene: -; J gene: TRBJ1-4; clone size: many
CDR3 protein: CASSLSSSGGWGNIQYF; CDR3 DNA: TGTGCCAGCAGTTTATCGAGTAGCGGGGGTTGGGGGAACATTCAGTACTTC; V gene: TRBV27; D gene: TRBD2; J gene: TRBJ2-4; clone size: few
CDR3 protein: CASSSHDSGANVLTF; CDR3 DNA: TGTGCCAGCAGCTCCCATGACTCTGGGGCCAACGTCCTGACTTTC; V gene: TRBV7-9; D gene: -; J gene: TRBJ2-6; clone size: -
CDR3 protein: CATSLGAGRTGELFF; CDR3 DNA: TGTGCCACCAGTTTGGGGGCTGGCAGAACCGGGGAGCTGTTTTTT; V gene: TRBV15; D gene: -; J gene: TRBJ2-2; clone size: many
CDR3 protein: CASSFGWGELFF; CDR3 DNA: TGTGCCAGCAGCTTTGGTTGGGGGGAGCTGTTTTTT; V gene: TRBV7-2; D gene: -; J gene: TRBJ2-2; clone size: few
CDR3 protein: CASSPGHGYTF; CDR3 DNA: TGTGCCAGCAGTCCGGGGCATGGCTACACCTTC; V gene: TRBV12-3/TRBV12-4; D gene: -; J gene: TRBJ1-2; clone size: few
CDR3 protein: CAISGMAEETQYF; CDR3 DNA: TGTGCCATCAGTGGAATGGCAGAAGAGACCCAGTACTTC; V gene: TRBV10-3; D gene: -; J gene: TRBJ2-5; clone size: -
CDR3 protein: CASSTPLAGGYNEQFF; CDR3 DNA: TGCGCCAGCAGCACCCCTCTAGCGGGGGGGTACAATGAGCAGTTCTTC; V gene: TRBV5-1; D gene: TRBD2; J gene: TRBJ2-1; clone size: few
CDR3 protein: CASSQVSPNRDSYNSPLHF; CDR3 DNA: TGCGCCAGCAGCCAAGTGAGCCCAAACCGGGATTCGTATAATTCACCCCTCCACTTT; V gene: TRBV4-1; D gene: -; J gene: TRBJ1-6; clone size: -
CDR3 protein: CATTRLAGRETQYF; CDR3 DNA: TGTGCCACTACCAGACTAGCGGGGAGGGAGACCCAGTACTTC; V gene: TRBV10-3; D gene: TRBD2; J gene: TRBJ2-5; clone size: many
CDR3 protein: CASSPTTGRTEAFF; CDR3 DNA: TGCGCCAGCAGCCCGACTACAGGGAGAACTGAAGCTTTCTTT; V gene: TRBV4-3; D gene: -; J gene: TRBJ1-1; clone size: many
CDR3 protein: CASRPSISVDQPQHF; CDR3 DNA: TGTGCCAGCAGGCCCAGTATCAGTGTGGATCAGCCCCAGCATTTT; V gene: TRBV7-2; D gene: -; J gene: TRBJ1-5; clone size: few
CDR3 protein: CASSGQRRVILYGYTF; CDR3 DNA: TGTGCCAGCAGCGGTCAGCGCAGAGTTATTCTCTATGGCTACACCTTC; V gene: TRBV13; D gene: -; J gene: TRBJ1-2; clone size: -
CDR3 protein: CASSQDVGSGASYEQYF; CDR3 DNA: TGTGCCAGCAGCCAAGACGTCGGGAGCGGGGCCTCCTACGAGCAGTACTTC; V gene: TRBV4-2; D gene: TRBD2; J gene: TRBJ2-7; clone size: -
CDR3 protein: CASSGDSGAQETQYF; CDR3 DNA: TGTGCCAGCAGTGGGGATAGCGGCGCACAAGAGACCCAGTACTTC; V gene: TRBV25-1; D gene: -; J gene: TRBJ2-5; clone size: many
CDR3 protein: CASSFNRVEAGNTIYF; CDR3 DNA: TGTGCCAGCAGCTTTAACAGGGTTGAGGCTGGAAACACCATATATTTT; V gene: TRBV7-2; D gene: -; J gene: TRBJ1-3; clone size: few
CDR3 protein: CASSLVLGWANYGYTF; CDR3 DNA: TGTGCCAGCAGCTTGGTTCTAGGGTGGGCTAACTATGGCTACACCTTC; V gene: TRBV7-2; D gene: -; J gene: TRBJ1-2; clone size: -
CDR3 protein: CASSRGLANYNEQFF; CDR3 DNA: TGTGCCAGCAGCCGGGGACTAGCAAATTACAATGAGCAGTTCTTC; V gene: TRBV13; D gene: TRBD2; J gene: TRBJ2-1; clone size: -